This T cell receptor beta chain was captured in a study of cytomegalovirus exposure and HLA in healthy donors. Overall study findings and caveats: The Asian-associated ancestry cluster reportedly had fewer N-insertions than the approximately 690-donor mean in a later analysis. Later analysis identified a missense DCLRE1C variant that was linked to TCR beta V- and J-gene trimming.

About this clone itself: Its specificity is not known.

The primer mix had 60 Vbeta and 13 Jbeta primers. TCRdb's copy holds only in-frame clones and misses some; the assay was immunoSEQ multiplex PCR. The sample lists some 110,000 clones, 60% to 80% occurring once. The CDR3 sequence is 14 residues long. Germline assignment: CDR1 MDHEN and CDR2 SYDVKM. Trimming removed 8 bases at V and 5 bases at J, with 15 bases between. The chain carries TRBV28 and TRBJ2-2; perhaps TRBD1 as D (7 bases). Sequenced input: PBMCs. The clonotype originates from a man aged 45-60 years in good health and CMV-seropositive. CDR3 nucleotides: TGTGCCAGCGGAGGGCAGGGGGGAACCGGGGAGCTGTTTTTT. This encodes CASGGQGGTGELFF.